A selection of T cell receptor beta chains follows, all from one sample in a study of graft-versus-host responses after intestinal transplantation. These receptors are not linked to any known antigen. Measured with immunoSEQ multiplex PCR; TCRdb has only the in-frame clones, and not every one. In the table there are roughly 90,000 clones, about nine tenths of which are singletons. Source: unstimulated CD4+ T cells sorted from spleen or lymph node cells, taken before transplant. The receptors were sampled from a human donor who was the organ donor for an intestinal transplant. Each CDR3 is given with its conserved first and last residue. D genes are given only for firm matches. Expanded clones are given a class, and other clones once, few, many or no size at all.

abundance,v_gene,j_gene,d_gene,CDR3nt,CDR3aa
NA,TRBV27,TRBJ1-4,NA,TGTGCCAGCAGTTTCTCGGGACAAGAAAAACTGTTTTTT,CASSFSGQEKLFF
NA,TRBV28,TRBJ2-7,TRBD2,TGTGCCAGCAGTTTAGAGGCGGCTAGCGGAAGGGACTACGAGCAGTACTTC,CASSLEAASGRDYEQYF
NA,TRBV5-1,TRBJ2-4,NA,TGCGCCAGCAGCTTTAATGAGGGAAACATTCAGTACTTC,CASSFNEGNIQYF
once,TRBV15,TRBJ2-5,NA,TGTGCCACCAGCAGAGACAGGGGCCAAGAGACCCAGTACTTC,CATSRDRGQETQYF
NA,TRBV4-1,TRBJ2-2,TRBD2,TGCGCCAGCAGCCAACGAGGGACTAGCGGGATTGGCGGGAAGCTGTTTTTT,CASSQRGTSGIGGKLFF
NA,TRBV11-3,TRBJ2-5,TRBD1,TGTGCCAGCAGCTTATTTAGGGACAGGGGAGAGACCCAGTACTTC,CASSLFRDRGETQYF
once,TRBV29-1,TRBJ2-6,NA,TGCAGCGTATCGAGCTCTGGGGCCAACGTCCTGACTTTC,CSVSSSGANVLTF
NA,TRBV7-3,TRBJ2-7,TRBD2,TGTGCCAGCTCCTGGGGGGGGTCTTTCTCCTACGAGCAGTACTTC,CASSWGGSFSYEQYF
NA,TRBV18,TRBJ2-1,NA,TGTGCCAGCTCACCACGCCCACAGGTTAGCTCCTACAATGAGCAGTTCTTC,CASSPRPQVSSYNEQFF
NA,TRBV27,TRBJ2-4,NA,TGTGCCAGCAGCACGCGGACCCGCGGGCAGAGCAAAAACATTCAGTACTTC,CASSTRTRGQSKNIQYF
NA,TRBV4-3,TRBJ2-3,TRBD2,TGCGCCAGCAGCCCCGGGGGTAGCGGGAGCGATACGCAGTATTTT,CASSPGGSGSDTQYF
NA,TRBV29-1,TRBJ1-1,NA,TGCAGCGTTGGACACTCCGGTGAAGCTTTCTTT,CSVGHSGEAFF
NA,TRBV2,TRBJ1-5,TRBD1,TGTGCCAGCGGACGGGACAGGGGTCTGGGTCAGCCCCAGCATTTT,CASGRDRGLGQPQHF
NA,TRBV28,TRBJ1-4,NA,TGTGCCAGCAGTACCCCAGGGCGGGAAAAACTGTTTTTT,CASSTPGREKLFF
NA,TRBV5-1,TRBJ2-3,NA,TGCGCCAGCAGCCCCCCGGATGGAATCGGGACAGATACGCAGTATTTT,CASSPPDGIGTDTQYF
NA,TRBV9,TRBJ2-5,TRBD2,TGTGCCAGCAGCGTGCGGGGGAGGGCGGGCCCACAAGAGACCCAGTACTTC,CASSVRGRAGPQETQYF
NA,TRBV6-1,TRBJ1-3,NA,TGTGCCAGCAGTCAATGGGAGGACTCTGGAAACACCATATATTTT,CASSQWEDSGNTIYF
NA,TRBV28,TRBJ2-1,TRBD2,TGTGCCAGCAGTTTGCCCGGACTAGCGGGACAGAATGAGCAGTTCTTC,CASSLPGLAGQNEQFF
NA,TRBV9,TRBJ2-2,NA,TGTGCCAGCAGCGTAGACCGCGCAGGTACCGGGGAGCTGTTTTTT,CASSVDRAGTGELFF
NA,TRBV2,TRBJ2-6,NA,TGTGCCAGCAGCCCGATGGGGGGGCTAGCGGAATCTGGGGCCAACGTCCTGACTTTC,CASSPMGGLAESGANVLTF
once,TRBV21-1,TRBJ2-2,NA,TGTGCCAGCAGCACTCAAGGTAGCGGGAACTTGAACACCGGGGAGCTGTTTTTT,CASSTQGSGNLNTGELFF
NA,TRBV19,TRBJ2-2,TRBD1,TGTGCCAGTACCGAACAGGGGGCCGGGGAGCTGTTTTTT,CASTEQGAGELFF
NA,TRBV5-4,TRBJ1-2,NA,TGTGCCAGCAGCCAACATGGGGGGGGCGTTGGGTCTAACTATGGCTACACCTTC,CASSQHGGGVGSNYGYTF
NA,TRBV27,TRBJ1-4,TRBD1,TGTGCCAGCAGACCCAGGGGGCTGAATGAAAAACTGTTTTTT,CASRPRGLNEKLFF
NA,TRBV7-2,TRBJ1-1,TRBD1,TGTGCCAGCAGCTACATCCAGGGGGCTGGGACTGAAGCTTTCTTT,CASSYIQGAGTEAFF
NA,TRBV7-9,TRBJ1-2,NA,TGTGCCAGCAGCCAGGACTGGGGGGAGAGCTACACCTTC,CASSQDWGESYTF
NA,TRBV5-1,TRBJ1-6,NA,TGCGCCAGCAGCTTAGGCAGGGCCAATTCACCCCTCCACTTT,CASSLGRANSPLHF
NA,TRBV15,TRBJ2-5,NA,TGTGCCACCAGGAGAGCTCTAGCGCTTGGAGAGACCCAGTACTTC,CATRRALALGETQYF
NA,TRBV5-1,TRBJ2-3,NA,TGCGCCAGCAGCTTGGTTCCTAACACAGATACGCAGTATTTT,CASSLVPNTDTQYF
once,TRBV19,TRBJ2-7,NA,TGTGCCAGTAGTATAGGAGCGGGACAATTTTACGAGCAGTACTTC,CASSIGAGQFYEQYF
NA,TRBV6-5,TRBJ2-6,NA,TGTGCCAGCAGTGCGGGATCCTCTGGGGCCAACGTCCTGACTTTC,CASSAGSSGANVLTF
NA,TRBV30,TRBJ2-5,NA,TGTGCCTGGAGCCAACTAAGAGAGACCCAGTACTTC,CAWSQLRETQYF
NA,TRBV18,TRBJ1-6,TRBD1,TGTGCCAGCTCACAGGACAGGGGGCGTGATTCACCCCTCCACTTT,CASSQDRGRDSPLHF
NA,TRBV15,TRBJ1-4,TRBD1,TGTGCCACCAGCAGAGGACAGGGGGATGGTGAAAAACTGTTTTTT,CATSRGQGDGEKLFF
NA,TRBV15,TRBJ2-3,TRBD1,TGTGCCACCAGCAGAGAACGGACAGGCCCCACAGATACGCAGTATTTT,CATSRERTGPTDTQYF
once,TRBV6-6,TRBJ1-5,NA,TGTGCCAGCAGCCCACAGGGATTAAGCAATCAGCCCCAGCATTTT,CASSPQGLSNQPQHF
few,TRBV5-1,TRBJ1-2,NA,TGCGCCAGCAGCTTGGGGGGGCTGCGCTACACCTTC,CASSLGGLRYTF
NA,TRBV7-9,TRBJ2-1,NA,TGTGCCAGCAGCTTCGCTAAGGGGGGGAAGTCCAATGAGCAGTTCTTC,CASSFAKGGKSNEQFF
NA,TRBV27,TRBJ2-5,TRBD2,TGTGCCAGCAGGTCCACGGGAGGGTCGGAGACCCAGTACTTC,CASRSTGGSETQYF
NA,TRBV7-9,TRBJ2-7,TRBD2,TGTGCCAGCAGCTTAGGATTTGGGACTAGCTCGCACGAGCAGTACTTC,CASSLGFGTSSHEQYF
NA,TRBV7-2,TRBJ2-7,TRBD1,TGTGCCAGCAGCTTAACCGGGACAGCTCATGTTGACGAGCAGTACTTC,CASSLTGTAHVDEQYF
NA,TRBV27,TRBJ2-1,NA,TGTGCCAGCATAGGGCTAGCTGGTTACAATGAGCAGTTCTTC,CASIGLAGYNEQFF
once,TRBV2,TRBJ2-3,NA,TGTGCCAGCAAAGAGGGGGTCCACGCGGGCCGCACAGATACGCAGTATTTT,CASKEGVHAGRTDTQYF
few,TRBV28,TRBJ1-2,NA,TGTGCCAGCAGTTTATCGGGGTGGGGCTATGGCTACACCTTC,CASSLSGWGYGYTF
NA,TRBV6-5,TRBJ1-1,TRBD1,TGTGCCAGCAGCAAGACCACCGGGACAGGGGGCTTCTTT,CASSKTTGTGGFF
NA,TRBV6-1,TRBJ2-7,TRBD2,TGTGCCAGCAGTGATAGCGGGAGATCTAACGAGCAGTACTTC,CASSDSGRSNEQYF
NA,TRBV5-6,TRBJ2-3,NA,TGTGCCAGCAGCTTCAGCCAGGAACCGGGGAAAGCGCAGTATTTT,CASSFSQEPGKAQYF
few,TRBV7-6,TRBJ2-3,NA,TGTGCCAGCAGCTTTCGGCTCAGGTCGAGCACAGATACGCAGTATTTT,CASSFRLRSSTDTQYF
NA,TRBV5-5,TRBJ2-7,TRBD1,TGTGCCAGCAGATCTGATATCGGGACAGGGTCCTACGAGCAGTACTTC,CASRSDIGTGSYEQYF
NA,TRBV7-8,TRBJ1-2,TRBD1,TGTGCCAGCACCCTGAGCAGGACAGGGGGTCACTATGGCTACACCTTC,CASTLSRTGGHYGYTF
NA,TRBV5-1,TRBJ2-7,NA,TGCGCCAGCAGTTCCCACGGGACTGGGCCTTATGAGCAGTACTTC,CASSSHGTGPYEQYF
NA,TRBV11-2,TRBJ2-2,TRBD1,TGTGCCAGCAGCGCGGACAGGGTGAACACCGGGGAGCTGTTTTTT,CASSADRVNTGELFF